The present entry profiles one T cell receptor beta chain with its context. Its antigen is not identified. This record comes from a study of blood T cells in healthy people across ages. Findings and limits, study-wide: Any conclusive comparison of naive versus antigen-experienced cells was prevented by using unsorted PBMCs. Across the age range, TCR beta diversity per million T cells fell in a roughly linear way. The unknown donor CMV status may have confounded expanded clonotype changes.

With 3 bases removed from V and 2 bases from J, the gap between germline ends came to 10 bases. Germline CDR1 is SGHAT and CDR2 is FQNNGV. This CDR3 spans 14 amino acids. The authors drew about 9.5 milliliters of peripheral blood from each donor. PCR was performed a second time for about 7 to 12 cycles using a sample-barcoded 5' primer and a J-beta primer mix. MiXCR, applied by TCRdb to the 5' RACE reads, yields one record per CDR3 protein. The sample has 920,000 or so distinct CDR3 sequences; 40% to 50% are singletons. The genes are TRBV11-2 and TRBJ2-5; TRBD1 or TRBD2 may be the D gene (5 bases each). Source material: blood. This sequence originates from a woman in her sixties in good health. Written as DNA, the CDR3 is TGTGCCAGCAGCTTCAGGGACCAACAAGAGACCCAGTACTTC. Protein sequence: CASSFRDQQETQYF.